The 25 T cell receptor beta chains reported below all come from one sample, sequenced in a study of blood T cell repertoires in COVID-19. Profiling relied on immunoSEQ multiplex PCR, and the TCRdb table lists in-frame clones only, not all of them. Of 250,000 or so clones listed, around four fifths are singletons. Sequencing was performed on peripheral blood. All receptors derive from a man aged 45-65 years with acute or convalescent COVID-19.

The DNA for the CDR3 is TGCGCCAGCAGCCAAGGGGAAGGGGGGGTCTCCTACGAGCAGTACTTC. Translation gives CASSQGEGGVSYEQYF. J is TRBJ2-7 and V is TRBV4-1; the D gene is possibly TRBD2 (7 bases). The CDR3 spans 16 residues. The V and J ends lost 1 base and 0 bases respectively, with 13 bases between them. Looked up from germline, CDR1 is MGHRA and CDR2 is YSYEKL.

The gene calls are TRBV19 and TRBJ1-5; TRBD1 is a possible D gene (5 bases). The CDR3 has 13 amino acids. CDR1 is LNHDA and CDR2 is SQIVND in the germline V gene (reference sequence). With 6 bases removed from V and 4 bases from J, the gap between germline ends came to 10 bases. CDR3: CASSPNRNQPQHF. The CDR3 DNA reads as TGTGCCAGTAGCCCTAACAGGAATCAGCCCCAGCATTTT.

The chain carries TRBV9 and TRBJ2-1, with 9 bases that match TRBD1. Trimming took 3 bases from V and 5 from J; bases not matched to a gene: 12. CDR1 and CDR2 from the germline V gene are SGDLS and YYNGEE. The CDR3 covers 17 residues. For the CDR3, the DNA is TGTGCCAGCAGCGCCAATGTCCGGGACAGGGCAAACAATGAGCAGTTCTTC. Translation gives CASSANVRDRANNEQFF.

The chain links TRBV30 to TRBJ2-5; no definite D call. Germline assignment: CDR1 GTSNPN and CDR2 SVGIG (reference sequence). The V end lost 5 bases, the J end lost 7 bases, and 11 bases lay between the germline ends. The CDR3 loop spans 11 amino acids. CDR3 residues: CAWGREVTQYF. In DNA, the CDR3 is TGTGCCTGGGGAAGAGAGGTGACCCAGTACTTC. The whole variable domain, remainder taken from reference TRBV30 and TRBJ2-5, is SQTIHQWPATLVQPVGSPLSLECTVEGTSNPNLYWYRQAAGRGLQLLFYSVGIGQISSEVPQNLSASRPQDRQFILSSKKLLLSDSGFYLCAWGREVTQYFGPGTRLLVL.

The chain joins TRBV27 to TRBJ1-5, with 8 bases that match TRBD1. The germline CDR1 and CDR2 sequences are MNHEY and SMNVEV (reference sequence). V trimming: 4 bases; J trimming: 2 bases; junction bases outside the gene matches: 7. This CDR3 region has 16 residues. The CDR3 DNA is TGTGCCAGCAGTTCGAGAAGACAGGGGCGCAATCAGCCCCAGCATTTT. This translates into CASSSRRQGRNQPQHF.

The chain recombines TRBV23-1 with TRBJ2-3; no firm D call. TRBV23-1 is annotated as an ORF whose role is uncertain. The CDR3 is 15 residues long. The V end lost 6 bases, the J end lost 2 bases, and 15 bases lay between the germline ends. The CDR3: CASSLPRHHTDTQYF. As DNA, the CDR3 is TGCGCCAGCAGCCTCCCGAGACACCACACAGATACGCAGTATTTT.

This chain joins TRBV9 and TRBJ2-7; TRBD1 agrees at 10 bases. V lost 7 bases, J lost 7 bases, and 11 bases stayed unmatched. The CDR3 length is 14 residues. Germline V CDR1 and CDR2: SGDLS, YYNGEE. This CDR3 is CASARDRGQGEQYF. The DNA for the CDR3 is TGTGCCAGCGCCCGGGACAGGGGCCAGGGGGAGCAGTACTTC.

This clone has just one count. The V call is TRBV5-5, the J call TRBJ1-1, with D perhaps TRBD1 (5 bases). The CDR3 loop spans 15 amino acids. Per germline, CDR1 SGHKS and CDR2 YYEKEE (reference sequence). Trimming shortened V by 1 base and J by 1 base, and 11 bases separated the two germline ends. As DNA, the CDR3 is TGTGCCAGCAGCTTGTCGGGGGTCCGGAACACTGAAGCTTTCTTT. Amino acids: CASSLSGVRNTEAFF. Using reference TRBV5-5 and TRBJ1-1 for the parts outside the CDR3, the full variable domain is DAGVTQSPTHLIKTRGQQVTLRCSPISGHKSVSWYQQVLGQGPQFIFQYYEKEERGRGNFPDRFSARQFPNYSSELNVNALLLGDSALYLCASSLSGVRNTEAFFGQGTRLTVV.

The genes are TRBV30 and TRBJ1-1, with D maybe TRBD1 (5 bases). Germline values: CDR1 GTSNPN, CDR2 SVGIG (reference sequence). V gave up 0 bases and J gave up 6 bases, with 8 bases separating them. This CDR3 contains 12 residues. CDR3 sequence reads: CAWSVKGSEAFF. The CDR3 coding sequence is TGTGCCTGGAGTGTGAAGGGGTCTGAAGCTTTCTTT.

The CDR3 sequence: CASSPSGAGELFF. CDR3 nucleotides: TGTGCCAGCAGCCCTAGCGGGGCCGGGGAGCTGTTTTTT. The chain has TRBV11-2 and TRBJ2-2; TRBD2 agrees at 9 bases. Germline V gene data show CDR1 as SGHAT and CDR2 as FQNNGV. Trimming took 5 bases from V and 6 from J; bases not matched to a gene: 1. The length of the CDR3 is 13 residues.

V gene TRBV19 combines with J gene TRBJ1-1; TRBD1 matches 9 bases. V trimming: 5 bases; J trimming: 4 bases; junction bases outside the gene matches: 5. Germline CDR1 reads LNHDA; CDR2 reads SQIVND (reference sequence). The CDR3 is 14 amino acids. The CDR3 coding sequence is TGTGCCAGTAGTCTTACGACAGGGGGCACTGAAGCTTTCTTT. Translating gives CASSLTTGGTEAFF.

The chain has TRBV12-5 and TRBJ2-5; 11 bases map to TRBD1. Germline-derived CDR1 and CDR2 are LGHNT and FRNRAP. V lost 5 bases, J lost 2 bases, and 4 bases stayed unmatched. This CDR3 is built from 15 residues. As DNA, the CDR3 is TGTGCTAGTGGTCCGGGACAGGGGGGACAAGAGACCCAGTACTTC. It codes for CASGPGQGGQETQYF. Drawing the rest from reference TRBV12-5 and TRBJ2-5, the complete variable domain is DARVTQTPRHKVTEMGQEVTMRCQPILGHNTVFWYRQTMMQGLELLAYFRNRAPLDDSGMPKDRFSAEMPDATLATLKIQPSEPRDSAVYFCASGPGQGGQETQYFGPGTRLLVL.

The chain combines TRBV10-3 with TRBJ2-7; maybe TRBD1 (6 bases). V gave up 6 bases and J gave up 5 bases, with 11 bases separating them. CDR3 length: 12 residues. Germline V gene data show CDR1 as ENHRY and CDR2 as SYGVKD. CDR3 DNA: TGTGCCATCAGCACGACAGGCGACGAGCAGTACTTC. Its translation is CAISTTGDEQYF.

The chain employs TRBV5-6 and TRBJ2-5; a possible D gene is TRBD1 (6 bases). The CDR3 spans 14 residues. V was clipped by 2 bases and J by 4 bases, with 12 bases between them. CDR1 is SGHDT and CDR2 is YYEEEE in the germline V gene. The CDR3 nucleotides read TGTGCCAGCAGCTTTGGCAGGGGAAGAGAGACCCAGTACTTC. Residues: CASSFGRGRETQYF.

The rearrangement joins TRBV6-4 to TRBJ2-1; 9 nucleotides match TRBD1. V lost 4 bases and J lost 8; bases outside the gene matches: 6. The germline V gene has CDR1 MRHNA and CDR2 SNTAGT. This CDR3 has 14 amino acids. CDR3 loop: CASSGDRELDEQFF. CDR3 nucleotide sequence: TGTGCCAGCAGTGGGGACAGGGAGTTGGATGAGCAGTTCTTC.

The V gene is TRBV19, the J gene TRBJ1-5; 8 nucleotides match TRBD1. V was pared by 4 bases and J by 4 bases, with 3 bases of the junction left unmatched. Germline CDR1 and CDR2: LNHDA and SQIVND (reference sequence). CDR3 size: 14 residues. CDR3 protein: CASSSGTGNQPQHF. The CDR3 DNA is TGTGCCAGTAGTAGTGGGACAGGTAATCAGCCCCAGCATTTT.

This chain connects TRBV11-2 to TRBJ2-7; 11 bases line up with TRBD1. Trimming took 4 bases from V and 5 from J; bases not matched to a gene: 1. Looked up from germline, CDR1 is SGHAT and CDR2 is FQNNGV. The CDR3 has 13 amino acids. CDR3 sequence (DNA): TGTGCCAGCAGCTGGGGACAGGGGGACGAGCAGTACTTC. Protein: CASSWGQGDEQYF.

This chain connects TRBV11-1 to TRBJ2-5; 10 nucleotides line up with TRBD2. This CDR3 comprises 15 residues. Germline V gene sequence: CDR1 SGHAT, CDR2 FQDESV (reference sequence). The trim removed 3 bases at V and 5 bases at J, leaving 6 bases unmatched. The CDR3 DNA follows: TGTGCCAGCAGCTTCGGGAAGCGGGAGGGGGAGACCCAGTACTTC. Translating gives CASSFGKREGETQYF.

The gene calls are TRBV3-1 (or the pseudogene TRBV3-2) and TRBJ2-7, with D tentatively TRBD2 (6 bases). V gave up 1 base and J gave up 9 bases, with 10 bases separating them. Germline V lookup: CDR1 LGHDT, CDR2 YNNKEL (reference sequence). The CDR3 is 12 residues long. CDR3 region: CASSQGRDWQYF. The CDR3 DNA is TGTGCCAGCAGCCAAGGGCGGGACTGGCAGTACTTC.

This rearrangement joins TRBV27 to TRBJ2-3; possibly TRBD1 for D (5 bases). CDR3 length: 17 residues. The V and J ends lost 5 bases and 4 bases respectively, with 22 bases between them. Per germline, CDR1 MNHEY and CDR2 SMNVEV (reference sequence). The CDR3 nucleotides read TGTGCCAGCAGTGGCTACGACAGCCCGGGTGGCCCAGATACGCAGTATTTT. This codes for CASSGYDSPGGPDTQYF.

The chain links TRBV5-6 to TRBJ1-2; TRBD1 is a possible D gene (6 bases). Germline V gene sequence: CDR1 SGHDT, CDR2 YYEEEE. The CDR3 is 14 residues long. The V end was cut by 4 bases, the J end by 3 bases, with 13 bases between. CDR3 bases: TGTGCCAGCAGCACGCTTCGGACAGACTATGGCTACACCTTC. It codes for CASSTLRTDYGYTF.

The genes are TRBV28 and TRBJ1-2, with D possibly matching TRBD1 (6 bases). This CDR3 is 13 amino acids long. V dropped 10 bases and J dropped 4 bases, with 16 bases sitting between them. Germline V gene data show CDR1 as MDHEN and CDR2 as SYDVKM. The CDR3, as DNA: TGTGCCACCAAATTACAGGGCCCCTATGGCTACACCTTC. Its protein product is CATKLQGPYGYTF.

This chain links TRBV5-4 with TRBJ2-5, with TRBD2 matching over 9 bases. CDR1 and CDR2 (germline): SGHNT, YYREEE (reference sequence). V lost 4 bases to trimming and J lost 5 bases; unmatched junction nucleotides: 12. This CDR3 is 16 amino acids long. The CDR3 DNA reads TGTGCCAGCAGCCCCACGGGGACTAGCACCCCCGAGACCCAGTACTTC. The encoded protein is CASSPTGTSTPETQYF.

CDR3 sequence (DNA): TGTGCCAGTAGTACAGGGGCCTCTGGGGCCAACGTCCTGACTTTC. Translation: CASSTGASGANVLTF. The chain recombines TRBV19 with TRBJ2-6, with D possibly matching TRBD1 (6 bases). CDR1 and CDR2 (germline): LNHDA, SQIVND (reference sequence). V lost 4 bases, J lost 0 bases, and 7 bases lay in between. CDR3 size: 15 residues.

This CDR3 is CASSPLAGARGETQYF. As DNA, the CDR3 is TGCGCCAGCAGCCCGCTAGCGGGAGCCCGCGGGGAGACCCAGTACTTC. The V and J genes are TRBV4-1 and TRBJ2-5, with 10 bases that match TRBD2. The CDR3 runs 16 residues. CDR1 is MGHRA, CDR2 YSYEKL, per germline. V dropped 4 bases and J dropped 5; count of bases not matched to a gene: 10.